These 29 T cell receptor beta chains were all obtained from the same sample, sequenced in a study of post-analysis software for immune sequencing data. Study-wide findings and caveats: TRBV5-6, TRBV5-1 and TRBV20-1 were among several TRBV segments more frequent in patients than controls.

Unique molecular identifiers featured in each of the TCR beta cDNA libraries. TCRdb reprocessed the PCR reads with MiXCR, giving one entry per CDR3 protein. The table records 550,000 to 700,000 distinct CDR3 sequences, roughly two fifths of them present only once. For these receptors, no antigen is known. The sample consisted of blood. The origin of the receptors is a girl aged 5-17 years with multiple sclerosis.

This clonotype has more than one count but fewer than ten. CDR3 sequence: CASSQGGSGQETQYF. The CDR3 DNA follows: TGTGCCAGCAGCCAAGGGGGAAGCGGCCAAGAGACCCAGTACTTC. The chain combines TRBV4-2 with TRBJ2-5; TRBD2 might be the D (5 bases). The CDR3 length is 15 residues. Germline V gene data show CDR1 as LGHNA and CDR2 as YNFKEQ. The V end lost 1 base, the J end lost 1 base, and 10 bases lay between the germline ends.

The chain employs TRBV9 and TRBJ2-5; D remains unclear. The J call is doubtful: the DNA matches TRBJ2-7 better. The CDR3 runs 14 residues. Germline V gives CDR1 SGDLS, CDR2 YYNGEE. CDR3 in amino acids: CASSVAPVAYEQYF. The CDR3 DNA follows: TGTGCCAGCAGCGTAGCCCCGGTCGCCTACGAGCAGTACTTC.

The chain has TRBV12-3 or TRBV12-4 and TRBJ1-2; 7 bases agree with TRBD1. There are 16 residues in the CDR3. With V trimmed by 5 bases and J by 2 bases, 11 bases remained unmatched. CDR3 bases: TGTGCCAGCAGTCCTCCCGAGGACAGGCTGAACTATGGCTACACCTTC. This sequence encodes CASSPPEDRLNYGYTF.

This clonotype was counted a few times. CDR3 amino acids: CASSPTWGGAGTDTQYF. DNA for the CDR3: TGTGCCAGCAGTCCAACGTGGGGGGGGGCTGGCACAGATACGCAGTATTTT. J is TRBJ2-3 and V is TRBV6-1; D is perhaps TRBD2 (7 bases). Germline loops: CDR1 MNHNS, CDR2 SASEGT. This CDR3 region has 17 residues. Trimming shortened V by 5 bases and J by 1 base, and 19 bases separated the two germline ends.

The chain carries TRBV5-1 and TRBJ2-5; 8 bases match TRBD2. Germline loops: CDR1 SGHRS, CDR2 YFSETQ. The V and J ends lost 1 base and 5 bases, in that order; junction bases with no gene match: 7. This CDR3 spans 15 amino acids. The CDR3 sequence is CASSLLAGLGETQYF. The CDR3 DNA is TGCGCCAGCAGCTTGTTAGCGGGGCTTGGGGAGACCCAGTACTTC.

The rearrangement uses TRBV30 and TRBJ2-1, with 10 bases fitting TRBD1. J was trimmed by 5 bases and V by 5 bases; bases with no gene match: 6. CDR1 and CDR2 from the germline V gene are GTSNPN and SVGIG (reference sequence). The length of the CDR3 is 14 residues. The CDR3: CAWADRGHNNEQFF. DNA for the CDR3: TGTGCCTGGGCCGACAGGGGGCATAACAATGAGCAGTTCTTC.

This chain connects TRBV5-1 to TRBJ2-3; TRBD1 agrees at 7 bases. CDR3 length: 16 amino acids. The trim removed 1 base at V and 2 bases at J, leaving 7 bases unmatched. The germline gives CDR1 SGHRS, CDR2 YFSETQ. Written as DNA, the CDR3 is TGCGCCAGCAGCTTGTCCCGGGACAGTCCCACAGATACGCAGTATTTT. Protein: CASSLSRDSPTDTQYF. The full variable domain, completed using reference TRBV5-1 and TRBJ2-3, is KAGVTQTPRYLIKTRGQQVTLSCSPISGHRSVSWYQQTPGQGLQFLFEYFSETQRNKGNFPGRFSGRQFSNSRSEMNVSTLELGDSALYLCASSLSRDSPTDTQYFGPGTRLTVL.

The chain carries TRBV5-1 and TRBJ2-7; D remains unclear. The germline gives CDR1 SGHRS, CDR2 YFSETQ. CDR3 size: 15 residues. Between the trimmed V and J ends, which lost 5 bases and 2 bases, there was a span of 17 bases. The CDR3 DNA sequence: TGCGCCAGCAGAAGCCTCCAGGACCCTCCCTACGAGCAGTACTTC. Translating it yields CASRSLQDPPYEQYF.

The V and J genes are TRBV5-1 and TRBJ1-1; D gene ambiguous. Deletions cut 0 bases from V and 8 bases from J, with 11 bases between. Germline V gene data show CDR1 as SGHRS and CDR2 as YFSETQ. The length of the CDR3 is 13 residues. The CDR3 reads CASSLAGNREAFF. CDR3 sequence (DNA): TGCGCCAGCAGCTTGGCCGGAAACAGAGAAGCTTTCTTT.

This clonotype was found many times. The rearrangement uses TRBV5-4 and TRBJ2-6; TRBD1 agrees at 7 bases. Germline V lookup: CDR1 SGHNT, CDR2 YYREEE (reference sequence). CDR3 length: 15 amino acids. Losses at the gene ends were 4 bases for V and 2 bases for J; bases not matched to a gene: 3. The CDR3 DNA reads TGTGCCAGCAGCCCCAGGGGGACTGGGGCCAACGTCCTGACTTTC. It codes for CASSPRGTGANVLTF.

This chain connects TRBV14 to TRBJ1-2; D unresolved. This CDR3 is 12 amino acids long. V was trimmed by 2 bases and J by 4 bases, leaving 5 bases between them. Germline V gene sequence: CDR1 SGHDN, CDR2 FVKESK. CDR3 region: CASSQSVYGYTF. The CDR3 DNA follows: TGTGCCAGCAGCCAATCAGTCTATGGCTACACCTTC. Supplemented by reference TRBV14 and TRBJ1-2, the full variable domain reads EAGVTQFPSHSVIEKGQTVTLRCDPISGHDNLYWYRRVMGKEIKFLLHFVKESKQDESGMPNNRFLAERTGGTYSTLKVQPAELEDSGVYFCASSQSVYGYTFGSGTRLTVV.

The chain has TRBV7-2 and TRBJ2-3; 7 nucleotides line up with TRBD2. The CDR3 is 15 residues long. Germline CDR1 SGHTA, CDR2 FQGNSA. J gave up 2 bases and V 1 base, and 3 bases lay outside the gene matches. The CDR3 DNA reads TGTGCCAGCAGCTTAGGTGGGGGGGTCACAGATACGCAGTATTTT. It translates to CASSLGGGVTDTQYF.

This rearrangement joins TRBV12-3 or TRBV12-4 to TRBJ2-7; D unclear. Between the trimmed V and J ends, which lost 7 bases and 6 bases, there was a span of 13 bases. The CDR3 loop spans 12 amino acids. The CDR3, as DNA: TGTGCCAGCACTAACTTGGTCTCCGAGCAGTACTTC. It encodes CASTNLVSEQYF.

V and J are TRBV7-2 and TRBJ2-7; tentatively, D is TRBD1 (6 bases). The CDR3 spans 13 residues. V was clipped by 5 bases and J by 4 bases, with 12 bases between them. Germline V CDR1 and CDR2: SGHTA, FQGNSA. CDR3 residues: CASSTGHIYEQYF. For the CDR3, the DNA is TGTGCCAGCAGCACGGGACATATATACGAGCAGTACTTC.

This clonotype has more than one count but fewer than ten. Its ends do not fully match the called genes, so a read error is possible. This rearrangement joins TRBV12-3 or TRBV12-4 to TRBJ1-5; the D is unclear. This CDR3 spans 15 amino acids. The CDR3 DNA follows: TGCGCCAGCAGCTTGGACGGAGTGAGCAATCAGCCCCAGCATTTT. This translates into CASSLDGVSNQPQHF.

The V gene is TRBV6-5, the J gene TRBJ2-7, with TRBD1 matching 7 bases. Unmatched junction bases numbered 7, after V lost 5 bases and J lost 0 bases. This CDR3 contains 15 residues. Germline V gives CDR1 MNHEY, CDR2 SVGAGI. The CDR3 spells CASSGPGTVSYEQYF. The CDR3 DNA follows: TGTGCCAGCAGTGGACCCGGGACAGTCTCCTACGAGCAGTACTTC.

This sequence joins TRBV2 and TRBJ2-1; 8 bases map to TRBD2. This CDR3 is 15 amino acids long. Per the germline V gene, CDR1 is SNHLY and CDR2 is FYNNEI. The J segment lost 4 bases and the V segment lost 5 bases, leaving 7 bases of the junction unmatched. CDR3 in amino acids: CASSLSGSGYNEQFF. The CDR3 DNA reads TGTGCCAGCAGTCTAAGCGGGAGCGGGTACAATGAGCAGTTCTTC.

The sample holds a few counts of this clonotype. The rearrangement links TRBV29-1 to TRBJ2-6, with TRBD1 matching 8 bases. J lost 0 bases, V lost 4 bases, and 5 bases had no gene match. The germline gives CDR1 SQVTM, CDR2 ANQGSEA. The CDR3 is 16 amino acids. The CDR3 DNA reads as TGCAGCGTTGGGGACAGGTTTATCTCTGGGGCCAACGTCCTGACTTTC. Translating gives CSVGDRFISGANVLTF.

CDR3 residues: CASTSRVYNEQFF. CDR3 bases: TGTGCCAGCACCTCCAGGGTCTACAATGAGCAGTTCTTC. This chain uses TRBV3-1 with TRBJ2-1; a weak D match, TRBD1 (5 bases). The V gene's germline CDR1 is LGHDT and CDR2 YNNKEL (reference sequence). This CDR3 has 13 residues. V lost 7 bases and J lost 3, with 10 bases in between.

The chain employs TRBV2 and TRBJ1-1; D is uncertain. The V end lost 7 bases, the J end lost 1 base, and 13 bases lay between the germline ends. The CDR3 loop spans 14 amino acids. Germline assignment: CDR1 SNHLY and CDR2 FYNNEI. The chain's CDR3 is CASKLPRRNTEAFF. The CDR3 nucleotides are TGTGCCAGCAAATTACCTAGAAGGAACACTGAAGCTTTCTTT.

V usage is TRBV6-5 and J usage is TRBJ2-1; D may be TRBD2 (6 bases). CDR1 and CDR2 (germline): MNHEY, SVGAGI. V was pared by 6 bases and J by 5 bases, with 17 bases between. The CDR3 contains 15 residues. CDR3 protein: CASRILAVGHNEQFF. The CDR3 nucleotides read TGTGCCAGCAGAATTTTAGCGGTAGGCCACAATGAGCAGTTCTTC.

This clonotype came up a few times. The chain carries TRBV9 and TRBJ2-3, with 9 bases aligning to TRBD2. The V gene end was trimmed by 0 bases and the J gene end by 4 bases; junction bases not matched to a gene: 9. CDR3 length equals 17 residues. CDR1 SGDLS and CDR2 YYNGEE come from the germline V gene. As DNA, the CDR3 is TGTGCCAGCAGCGTAGATCCCCTGACTAGCGGTTCAGATACGCAGTATTTT. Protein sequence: CASSVDPLTSGSDTQYF.

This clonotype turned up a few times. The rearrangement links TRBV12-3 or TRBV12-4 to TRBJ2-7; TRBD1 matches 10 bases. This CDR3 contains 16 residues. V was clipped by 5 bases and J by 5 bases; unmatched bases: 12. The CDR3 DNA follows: TGTGCCAGCAGTCACAGGGACAGGGGACGTGGCAACGAGCAGTACTTC. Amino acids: CASSHRDRGRGNEQYF.

CDR3 DNA: TGTGCCAGCAATTGGCAGGGGTCCTACGAGCAGTACTTC. Translating it yields CASNWQGSYEQYF. The chain has TRBV6-6 and TRBJ2-7; perhaps TRBD1 as D (6 bases). Germline CDR1 is MNHNY and CDR2 is SVGAGI (reference sequence). Between the trimmed V and J ends, which lost 7 bases and 1 base, there was a span of 11 bases. The length of the CDR3 is 13 residues.

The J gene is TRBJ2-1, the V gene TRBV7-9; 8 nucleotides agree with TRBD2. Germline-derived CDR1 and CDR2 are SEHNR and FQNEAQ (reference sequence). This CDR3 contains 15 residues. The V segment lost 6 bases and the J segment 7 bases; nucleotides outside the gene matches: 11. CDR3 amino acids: CASSLPGLAVNEQFF. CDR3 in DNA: TGTGCCAGCAGTCTACCTGGACTAGCAGTTAATGAGCAGTTCTTC.

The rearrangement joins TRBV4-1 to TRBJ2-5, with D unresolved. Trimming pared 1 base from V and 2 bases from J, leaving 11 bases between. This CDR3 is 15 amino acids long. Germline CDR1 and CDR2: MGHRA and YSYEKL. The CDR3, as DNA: TGCGCCAGCAGCCAAGTTCCCGGGTCTCAAGAGACCCAGTACTTC. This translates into CASSQVPGSQETQYF.

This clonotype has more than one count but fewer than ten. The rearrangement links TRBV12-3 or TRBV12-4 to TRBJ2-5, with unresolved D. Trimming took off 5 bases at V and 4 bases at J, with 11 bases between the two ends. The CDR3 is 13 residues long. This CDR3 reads CASSPSARETQYF. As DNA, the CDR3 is TGTGCCAGCAGTCCCTCGGCTAGAGAGACCCAGTACTTC.

The CDR3: CASSSRSGANTGELFF. CDR3 DNA: TGTGCCAGCAGCTCCCGTAGCGGGGCGAACACCGGGGAGCTGTTTTTT. V is TRBV5-5 and J is TRBJ2-2; 8 nucleotides agree with TRBD2. Trimming took 3 bases from V and 0 from J; bases not matched to a gene: 4. CDR3 size: 16 residues. Germline CDR1 SGHKS, CDR2 YYEKEE (reference sequence).

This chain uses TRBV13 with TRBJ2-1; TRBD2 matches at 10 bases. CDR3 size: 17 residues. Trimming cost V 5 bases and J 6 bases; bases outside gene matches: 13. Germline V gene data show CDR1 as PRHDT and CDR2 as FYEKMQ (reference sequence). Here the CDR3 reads CASSVKLAGLPPNEQFF. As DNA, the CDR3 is TGTGCCAGCAGCGTAAAACTAGCGGGACTGCCCCCCAATGAGCAGTTCTTC.